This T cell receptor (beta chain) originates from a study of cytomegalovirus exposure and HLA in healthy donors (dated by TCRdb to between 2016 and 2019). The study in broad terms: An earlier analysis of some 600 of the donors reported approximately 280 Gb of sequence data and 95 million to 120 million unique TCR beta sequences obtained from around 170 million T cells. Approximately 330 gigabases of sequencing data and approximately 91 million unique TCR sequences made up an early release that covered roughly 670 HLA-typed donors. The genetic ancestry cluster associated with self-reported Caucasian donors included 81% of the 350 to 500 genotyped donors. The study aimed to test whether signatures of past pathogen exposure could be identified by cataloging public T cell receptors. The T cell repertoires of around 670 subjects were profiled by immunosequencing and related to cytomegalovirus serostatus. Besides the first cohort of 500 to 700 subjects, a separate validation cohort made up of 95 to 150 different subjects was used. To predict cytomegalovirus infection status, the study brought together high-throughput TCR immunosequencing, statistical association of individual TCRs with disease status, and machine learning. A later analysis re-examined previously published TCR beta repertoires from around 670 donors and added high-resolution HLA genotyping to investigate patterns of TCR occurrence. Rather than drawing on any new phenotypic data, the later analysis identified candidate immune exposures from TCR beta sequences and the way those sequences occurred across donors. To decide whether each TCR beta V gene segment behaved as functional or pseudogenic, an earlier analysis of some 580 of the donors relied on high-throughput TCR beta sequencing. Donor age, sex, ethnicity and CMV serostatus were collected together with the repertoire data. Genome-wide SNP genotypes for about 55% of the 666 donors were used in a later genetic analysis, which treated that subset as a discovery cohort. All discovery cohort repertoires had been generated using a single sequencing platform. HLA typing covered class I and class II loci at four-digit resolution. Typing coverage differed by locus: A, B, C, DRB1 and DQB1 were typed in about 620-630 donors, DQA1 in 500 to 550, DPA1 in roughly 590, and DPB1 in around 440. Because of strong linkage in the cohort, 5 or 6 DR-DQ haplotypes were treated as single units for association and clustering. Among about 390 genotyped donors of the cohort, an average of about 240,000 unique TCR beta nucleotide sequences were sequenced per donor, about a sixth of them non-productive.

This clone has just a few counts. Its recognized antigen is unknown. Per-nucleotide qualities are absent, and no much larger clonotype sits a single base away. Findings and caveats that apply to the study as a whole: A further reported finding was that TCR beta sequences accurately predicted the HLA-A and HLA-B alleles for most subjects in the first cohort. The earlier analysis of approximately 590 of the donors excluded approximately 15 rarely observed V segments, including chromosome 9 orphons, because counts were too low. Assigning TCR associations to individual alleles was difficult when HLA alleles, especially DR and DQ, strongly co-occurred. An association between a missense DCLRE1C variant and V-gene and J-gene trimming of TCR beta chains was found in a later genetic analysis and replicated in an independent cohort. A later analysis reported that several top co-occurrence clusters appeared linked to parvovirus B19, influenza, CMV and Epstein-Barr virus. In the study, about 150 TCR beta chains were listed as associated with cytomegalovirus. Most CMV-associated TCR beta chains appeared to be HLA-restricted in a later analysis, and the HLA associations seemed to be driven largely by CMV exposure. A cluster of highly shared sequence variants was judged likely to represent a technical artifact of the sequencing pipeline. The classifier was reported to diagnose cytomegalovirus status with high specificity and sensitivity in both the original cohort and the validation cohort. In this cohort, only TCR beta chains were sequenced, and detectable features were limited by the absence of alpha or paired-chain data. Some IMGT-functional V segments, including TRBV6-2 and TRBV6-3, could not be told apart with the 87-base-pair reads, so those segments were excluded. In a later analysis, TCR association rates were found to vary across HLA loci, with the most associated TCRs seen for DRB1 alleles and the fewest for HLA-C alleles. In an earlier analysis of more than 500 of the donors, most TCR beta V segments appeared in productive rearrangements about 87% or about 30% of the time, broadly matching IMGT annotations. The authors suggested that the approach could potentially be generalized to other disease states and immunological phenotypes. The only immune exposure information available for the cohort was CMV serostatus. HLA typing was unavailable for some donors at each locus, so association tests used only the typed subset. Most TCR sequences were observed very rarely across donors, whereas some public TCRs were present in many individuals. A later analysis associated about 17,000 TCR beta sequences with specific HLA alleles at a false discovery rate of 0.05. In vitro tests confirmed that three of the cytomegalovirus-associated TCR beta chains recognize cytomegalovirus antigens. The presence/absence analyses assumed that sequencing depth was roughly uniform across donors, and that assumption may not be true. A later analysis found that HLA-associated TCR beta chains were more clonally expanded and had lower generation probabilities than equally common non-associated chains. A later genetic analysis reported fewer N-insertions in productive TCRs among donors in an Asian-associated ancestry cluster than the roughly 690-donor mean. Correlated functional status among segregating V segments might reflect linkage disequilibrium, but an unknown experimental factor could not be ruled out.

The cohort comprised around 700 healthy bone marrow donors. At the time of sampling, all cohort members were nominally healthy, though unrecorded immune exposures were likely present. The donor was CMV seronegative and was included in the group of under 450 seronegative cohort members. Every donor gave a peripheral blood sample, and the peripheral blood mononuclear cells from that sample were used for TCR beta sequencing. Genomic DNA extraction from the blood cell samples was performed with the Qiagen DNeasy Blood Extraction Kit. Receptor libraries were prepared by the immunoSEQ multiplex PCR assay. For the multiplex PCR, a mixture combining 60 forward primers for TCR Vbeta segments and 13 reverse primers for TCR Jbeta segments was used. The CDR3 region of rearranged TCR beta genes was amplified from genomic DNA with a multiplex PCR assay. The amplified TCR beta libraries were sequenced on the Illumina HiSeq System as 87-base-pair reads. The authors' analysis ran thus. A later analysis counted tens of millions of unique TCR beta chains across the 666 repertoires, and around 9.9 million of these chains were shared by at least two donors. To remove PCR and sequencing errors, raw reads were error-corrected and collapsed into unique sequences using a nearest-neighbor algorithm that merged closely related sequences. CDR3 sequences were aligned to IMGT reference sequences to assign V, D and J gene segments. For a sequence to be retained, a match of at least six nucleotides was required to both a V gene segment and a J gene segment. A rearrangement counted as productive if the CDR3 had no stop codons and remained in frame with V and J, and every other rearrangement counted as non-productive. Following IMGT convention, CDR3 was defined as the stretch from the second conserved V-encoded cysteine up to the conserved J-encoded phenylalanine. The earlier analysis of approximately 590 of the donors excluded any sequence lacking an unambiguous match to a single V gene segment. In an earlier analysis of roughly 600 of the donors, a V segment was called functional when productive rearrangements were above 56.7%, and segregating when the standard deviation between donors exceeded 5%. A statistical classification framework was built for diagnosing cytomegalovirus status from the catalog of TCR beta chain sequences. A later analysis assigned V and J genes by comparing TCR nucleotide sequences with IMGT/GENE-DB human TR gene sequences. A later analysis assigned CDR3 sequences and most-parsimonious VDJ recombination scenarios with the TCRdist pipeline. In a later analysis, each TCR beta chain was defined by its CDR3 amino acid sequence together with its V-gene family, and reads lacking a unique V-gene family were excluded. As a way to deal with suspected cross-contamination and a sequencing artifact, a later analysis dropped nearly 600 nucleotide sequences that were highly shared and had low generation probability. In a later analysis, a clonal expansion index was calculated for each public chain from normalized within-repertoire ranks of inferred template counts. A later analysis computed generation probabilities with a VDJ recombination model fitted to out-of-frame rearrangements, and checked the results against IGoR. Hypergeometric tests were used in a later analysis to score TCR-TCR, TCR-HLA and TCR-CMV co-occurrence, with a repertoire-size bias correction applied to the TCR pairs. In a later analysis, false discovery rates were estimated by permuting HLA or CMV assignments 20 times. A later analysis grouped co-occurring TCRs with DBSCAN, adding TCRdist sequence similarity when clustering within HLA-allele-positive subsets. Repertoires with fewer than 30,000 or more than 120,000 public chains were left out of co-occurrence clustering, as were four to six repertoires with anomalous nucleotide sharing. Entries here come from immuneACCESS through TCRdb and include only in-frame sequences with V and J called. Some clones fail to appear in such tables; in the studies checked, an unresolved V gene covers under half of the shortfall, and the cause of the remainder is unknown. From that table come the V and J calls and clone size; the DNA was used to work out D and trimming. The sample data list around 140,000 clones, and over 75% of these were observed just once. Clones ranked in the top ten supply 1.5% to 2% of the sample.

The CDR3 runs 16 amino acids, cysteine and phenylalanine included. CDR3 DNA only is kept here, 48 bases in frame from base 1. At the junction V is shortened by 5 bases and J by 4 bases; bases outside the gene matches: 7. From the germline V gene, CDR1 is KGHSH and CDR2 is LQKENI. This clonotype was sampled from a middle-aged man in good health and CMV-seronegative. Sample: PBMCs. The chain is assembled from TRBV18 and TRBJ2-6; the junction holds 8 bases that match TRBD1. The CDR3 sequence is CASSTGQGTGANVLTF. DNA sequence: TGTGCCAGCTCAACCGGACAGGGTACCGGGGCCAACGTCCTGACTTTC.